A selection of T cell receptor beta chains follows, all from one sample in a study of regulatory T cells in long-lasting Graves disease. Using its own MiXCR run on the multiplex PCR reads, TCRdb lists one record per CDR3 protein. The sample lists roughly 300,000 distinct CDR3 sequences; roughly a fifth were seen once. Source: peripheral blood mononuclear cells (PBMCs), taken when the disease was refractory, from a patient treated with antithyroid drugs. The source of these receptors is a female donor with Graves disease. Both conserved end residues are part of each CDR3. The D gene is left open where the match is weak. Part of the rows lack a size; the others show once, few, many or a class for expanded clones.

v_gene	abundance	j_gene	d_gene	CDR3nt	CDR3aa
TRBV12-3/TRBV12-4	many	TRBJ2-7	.	TGTGCCAGCAGCCTTATTCGGCAGGGGATCGACGAGCAGTACTTC	CASSLIRQGIDEQYF
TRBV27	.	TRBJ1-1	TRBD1	TGTGCCAGCAGACCCGGGACAGGGCGGCGAGCTTTCTTT	CASRPGTGRRAFF
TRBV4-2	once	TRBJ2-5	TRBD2	TGTGCCAGCAGCCAAGATAGTCCCCAGCGGGGGTACCAAGAGACCCAGTACTTC	CASSQDSPQRGYQETQYF
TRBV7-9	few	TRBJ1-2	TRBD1	TGTGCCATCGAGACAGGGAACTATGGCTACACCTTC	CAIETGNYGYTF
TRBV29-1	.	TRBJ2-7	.	TGCAGCGTTGAAGATCGGGTTAATGGGGACGAGCAGTACTTC	CSVEDRVNGDEQYF
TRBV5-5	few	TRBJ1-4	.	TGTGCCAGCAGGCCTCCCGCTAATGAAAAACTGTTTTTT	CASRPPANEKLFF
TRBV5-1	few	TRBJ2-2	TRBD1	TGCGCCAGCAGCTTGGACGGGACAGGGGAATTCCGGGAGCTGTTTTTT	CASSLDGTGEFRELFF
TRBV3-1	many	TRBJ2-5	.	TGTGCCAGCAGCCAAGTGGCGTTACAAGAGACCCAGTACTTC	CASSQVALQETQYF
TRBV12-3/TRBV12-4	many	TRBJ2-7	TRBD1	TGTGCCAGCAGCCCTCCGGGACAGGGGGCGTACGAGCAGTACTTC	CASSPPGQGAYEQYF
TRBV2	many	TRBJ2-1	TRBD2	TGTGCCAGCAGTGTACCGGGACTAGCGGGAGGGCCTGCCTACAATGAGCAGTTCTTC	CASSVPGLAGGPAYNEQFF
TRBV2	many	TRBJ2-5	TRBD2	TGTGCCAGCAGTGATCCGACGGGAGGGCCTGAGACCCAGTACTTC	CASSDPTGGPETQYF
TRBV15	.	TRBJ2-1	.	TGTGCCACCAGCAGAGTTGCGGTGAGGGAGCAGTTCTTC	CATSRVAVREQFF
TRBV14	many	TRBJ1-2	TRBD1	TGTGCCAGCAGCCAAGCCTCGGACAGGGCCTACACCTTC	CASSQASDRAYTF
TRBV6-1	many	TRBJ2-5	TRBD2	TGTGCCAGCAGCCCCGGGACTAGCGGGAGGGAAAAGACCCAGTACTTC	CASSPGTSGREKTQYF
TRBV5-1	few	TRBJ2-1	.	TGCGCCAGCAGCTTGGGAGACTCTTACAATGAGCAGTTCTTC	CASSLGDSYNEQFF
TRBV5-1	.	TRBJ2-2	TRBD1	TGCGCCAGCAGGTCGGGACAGCCGAACACCGGGGAGCTGTTTTTT	CASRSGQPNTGELFF
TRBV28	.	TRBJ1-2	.	TGTGCCAGCAGTACTGTTGAGGACCTCAACTATGGCTACACCTTC	CASSTVEDLNYGYTF
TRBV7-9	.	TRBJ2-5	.	TGTGCCAGCAACATAGAGGGGGGAAAGACCCAGTACTTC	CASNIEGGKTQYF
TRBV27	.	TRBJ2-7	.	TGTGCCAGCAGTTTAGGGCCTCTCGGGCTTTACGAGCAGTACTTC	CASSLGPLGLYEQYF
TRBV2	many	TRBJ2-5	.	TGTGCCAGCAGTGTTAGCCAGGGGTCAGGGGAGACCCAGTACTTC	CASSVSQGSGETQYF
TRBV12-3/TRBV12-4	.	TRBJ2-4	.	TGTGCCAGCAGCCCCACGGCCAAAAACATTCAGTACTTC	CASSPTAKNIQYF
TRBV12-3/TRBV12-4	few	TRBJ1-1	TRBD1	TGTGCCAGCACCCGGACAGGGGGCACTGAAGCTTTCTTT	CASTRTGGTEAFF
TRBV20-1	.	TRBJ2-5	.	TGCAGTGCTCAGATAGGCGCCGGGACCTTAGCTAAGACCCAGTACTTC	CSAQIGAGTLAKTQYF
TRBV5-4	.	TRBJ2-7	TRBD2	TGTGCCAGCAGCAGGAGCGGGATTTCCTACGAGCAGTACTTC	CASSRSGISYEQYF
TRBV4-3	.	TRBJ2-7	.	TGCGCCAGCAGCCAGAGACAAAACTACGAGCAGTACTTC	CASSQRQNYEQYF
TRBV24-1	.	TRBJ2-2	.	TGTGCCACCAGTGATTTGAGCAGCGGGCAGAACACCGGGGAGCTGTTTTTT	CATSDLSSGQNTGELFF
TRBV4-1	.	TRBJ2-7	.	TGCGCCAGCAGCCAAGGTCCGGTTGGTACCTACGAGCAGTACTTC	CASSQGPVGTYEQYF
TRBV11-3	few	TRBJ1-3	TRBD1	TGTGCCAGCAGCTTAGATCCCCCTCAGGGGGCTATGGAAAACACCATATATTTT	CASSLDPPQGAMENTIYF
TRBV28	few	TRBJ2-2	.	TGTGCCAGCAGTAACAGGTTTACCGGGGAGCTGTTTTTT	CASSNRFTGELFF
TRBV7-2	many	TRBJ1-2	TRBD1	TGTGCCAGCAGCTTAGAGGGGGCGCTAACGAGAGGCTACACCTTC	CASSLEGALTRGYTF
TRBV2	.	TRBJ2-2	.	TGTGCCACCATTGGTGTGGCGCAGGGTGACAACACCGGGGAGCTGTTTTTT	CATIGVAQGDNTGELFF
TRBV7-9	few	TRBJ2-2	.	TGTGCCAGCAGCCCCAAGGAGGGGGGAGTGAACACCGGGGAGCTGTTTTTT	CASSPKEGGVNTGELFF
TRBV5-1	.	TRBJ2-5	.	TGCGCCAGCAGCTCTTGGGGGGACCAAGAGACCCAGTACTTC	CASSSWGDQETQYF
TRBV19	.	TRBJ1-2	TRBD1	TGTGCCAGTCTTCCCAGGACAGGGAACTATGGCTACACCTTC	CASLPRTGNYGYTF
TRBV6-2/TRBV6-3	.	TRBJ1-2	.	TGTGCCAGCAGGGAGATTAACTATGGCTACACCTTC	CASREINYGYTF
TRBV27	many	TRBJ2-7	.	TGTGCCAGCAAGCAAATAAGCTCCCACGAGCAGTACTTC	CASKQISSHEQYF
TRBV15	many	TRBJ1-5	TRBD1	TGTGCCACCAGCAGAGCCGGACAGGGAGAATTCAATCAGCCCCAGCATTTT	CATSRAGQGEFNQPQHF
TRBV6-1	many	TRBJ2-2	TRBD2	TGTGCCAGCAGTGACGGTGGCGGGAGGGCCGGGGAGCTGTTTTTT	CASSDGGGRAGELFF
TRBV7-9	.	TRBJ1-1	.	TGTGCCAGCAGCTTAGGGAACTTT	CASSLGNF
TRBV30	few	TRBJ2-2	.	TGTGCCTGGAGTGTAGGTTCCTACACCGGGGAGCTGTTTTTT	CAWSVGSYTGELFF
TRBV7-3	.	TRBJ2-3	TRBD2	TGTGCCAGCAGCCCGGGACTAGCGGGAGTGGCAGATACGCAGTATTTT	CASSPGLAGVADTQYF
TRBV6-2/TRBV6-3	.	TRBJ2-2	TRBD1	TGTGCCAGCAGCAGTCCTCAGGGGGCGCCCACCGGGGAGCTGTTTTTT	CASSSPQGAPTGELFF
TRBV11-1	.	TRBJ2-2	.	TGTGCCAGCAGCTTAGGAGGGCTCGCAACGAACACCGGGGAGCTGTTTTTT	CASSLGGLATNTGELFF
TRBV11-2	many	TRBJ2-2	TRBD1	TGTGCCAGCAGCTCACCCCGGGACAGGGGCACCGGGGAGCTGTTTTTT	CASSSPRDRGTGELFF
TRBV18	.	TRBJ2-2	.	TGTGCCGGCTCACCCTCGGGGGGCACCACCGGGGAGCTGTTTTTT	CAGSPSGGTTGELFF
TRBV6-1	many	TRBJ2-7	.	TGTGCCAGCAGTGACCGACAGAGCGCAGCTTACGAGCAGTACTTC	CASSDRQSAAYEQYF
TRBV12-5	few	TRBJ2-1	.	TGTGCTAAGCGGAGGGCCCCGCCAAGCAATGAGCAGTTCTTC	CAKRRAPPSNEQFF
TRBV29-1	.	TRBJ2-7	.	TGCAGCGTTGAAGCAGAGCGGACCGACTCCCCGGTGGGCTACGAGCAGTACTTC	CSVEAERTDSPVGYEQYF
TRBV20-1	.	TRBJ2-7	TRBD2	TGCAGTGCTAGGAGGTTGGGTACTAGCGGGAGGGCCCTCCTCTCCTACGAGCAGTACTTC	CSARRLGTSGRALLSYEQYF
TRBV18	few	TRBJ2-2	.	TGTGCCAGCTCACCAAGGCCTAGGGTAGACACCGGGGAGCTGTTTTTT	CASSPRPRVDTGELFF
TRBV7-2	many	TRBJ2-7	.	TGTGCCAGCAGCTTAGTTTACAGTTCCTACGAGCAGTACTTC	CASSLVYSSYEQYF
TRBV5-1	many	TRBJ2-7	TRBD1	TGCGCCAGCAGTTGGGACAGAGAATACTACGAGCAGTACTTC	CASSWDREYYEQYF
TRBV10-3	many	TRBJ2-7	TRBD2	TGTGCCATCAGCCGCCCACTAGCGGGAGACCCCTACGAGCAGTACTTC	CAISRPLAGDPYEQYF
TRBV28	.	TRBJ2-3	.	TGTGCCAGCAGTTCCCCCGGGACAACCATTATTGCAGATACGCAGTATTTT	CASSSPGTTIIADTQYF
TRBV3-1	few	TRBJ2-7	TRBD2	TGTGCCAGCAGCCTTTCAAGGACTAGCGGCTACGAGCAGTACTTC	CASSLSRTSGYEQYF
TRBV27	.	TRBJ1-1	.	TGTGCCAGCAGTCTCCAAGACAGGTCTGAAGCTTTCTTT	CASSLQDRSEAFF
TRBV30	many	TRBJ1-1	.	TGTGCCTGGAGTCGGGCATCGAACACTGAAGCTTTCTTT	CAWSRASNTEAFF
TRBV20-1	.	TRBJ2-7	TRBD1	TGCAGTGCTAGAGATACGGACCGGGACAGCTACTACGAGCAGTACTTC	CSARDTDRDSYYEQYF
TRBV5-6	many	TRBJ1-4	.	TGTGCCAGCAGCTTGAAACGGAGGGACACAGGTGCAAAACTGTTTTTT	CASSLKRRDTGAKLFF
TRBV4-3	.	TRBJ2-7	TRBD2	TGCGCCAGCAGCCAAGAACTAGCGGGAGGGTCTTACGAGCAGTACTTC	CASSQELAGGSYEQYF